The T cell receptor (beta chain) described here comes from a study of blood T cell repertoires in COVID-19. Study information: Specimens from acute and convalescent COVID-19 originated in the United States, Italy and Spain. T cells, B-cell-depleted T cells, or PBMCs provided the cDNA or gDNA that served as material.

This clone was counted once. Original data processing: Amplified reference gene primers provided the basis for estimating nucleated cell counts. Sequenced by immunoSEQ multiplex PCR; TCRdb stores in-frame clones only, minus some. V and J calls and clone size are those listed in that table; D and trimming were worked out from the DNA. This sample has almost 200,000 clones, with 75% to 85% found just once. The CDR3 is made up of 17 amino acids. The V gene's germline CDR1 is GTSNPN and CDR2 SVGIG (reference sequence). Losses at the gene ends were 1 base for V and 3 bases for J; bases not matched to a gene: 10.

The clonotype was recovered from a woman aged 40 to 55 with COVID-19, enrolled during active disease. Source material: peripheral blood. The chain links TRBV30 to TRBJ1-5, with 9 bases identical to TRBD1. This CDR3 reads CAWSGLQGASSNQPQHF. The CDR3 DNA reads as TGTGCCTGGAGTGGGCTACAGGGGGCCAGTTCCAATCAGCCCCAGCATTTT.